This TCR beta chain is from a study of T-cell memory formation after mild COVID-19. Study-wide background: For the most part, TCR clusters were specific to one donor.

MiXCR was run by TCRdb on the 5' RACE reads, yielding one entry per CDR3 protein. Found here are approximately 400,000 distinct CDR3 sequences, roughly a quarter of them singletons; the top ten hold roughly 9.7%. This clonotype was seen only a few times. Germline-derived CDR1 and CDR2 are SGHRS and YFSETQ. The CDR3 has 15 residues. V lost 4 bases to trimming and J lost 0 bases, with 14 bases between them. The rearrangement joins TRBV5-1 to TRBJ2-7; D is possibly TRBD1 (5 bases). The origin of this receptor is an adult woman who had mild COVID-19 (a few samples of this study predate the infection). Cell type and time point are not known. What was sequenced was PBMCs or a T cell subset sorted from them (not recorded which). The CDR3 DNA sequence: TGCGCCAGCAGCCCACGAAGGGGCTTCTCCTACGAGCAGTACTTC. Encoded protein: CASSPRRGFSYEQYF.